These 9 T cell receptor beta chains originate from one sample sequenced in a study of cytomegalovirus exposure and HLA in healthy donors. PCR employed 60 Vbeta and 13 Jbeta primers. Some clones are missing from TCRdb's copy, which holds only in-frame ones; the method was immunoSEQ multiplex PCR. This sample contains 150,000 to 250,000 clones. The specimen sequenced was PBMCs. These receptors were collected from a boy between 5 and 17 years old in good health and CMV-seronegative.

The rearrangement uses TRBV28 and TRBJ1-6, with TRBD1 matching 7 bases. Germline CDR1 is MDHEN and CDR2 is SYDVKM. Trimming cost V 3 bases and J 6 bases; bases outside gene matches: 5. The CDR3 has 15 amino acids. The CDR3, as DNA: TGTGCCAGCAGTTTCGGGTCAGGGGGTAATTCACCCCTCCACTTT. This gives the protein CASSFGSGGNSPLHF.

This chain links TRBV4-1 with TRBJ2-1; D is uncertain. Trimming took off 0 bases at V and 2 bases at J, with 8 bases between the two ends. The CDR3 spans 15 residues. From germline, CDR1 is MGHRA and CDR2 YSYEKL. CDR3 bases: TGCGCCAGCAGCCAAGAGTATCCGGCCTACAATGAGCAGTTCTTC. This translates into CASSQEYPAYNEQFF.

The chain is built from TRBV9 and TRBJ1-1, with D possibly matching TRBD1 (5 bases). The germline V gene encodes CDR1 SGDLS and CDR2 YYNGEE. The CDR3 length is 14 residues. V shed 3 bases and J shed 4 bases, with 13 bases lying between them. The CDR3 sequence is CASSAQGRRTEAFF. The CDR3 nucleotides are TGTGCCAGCAGCGCCCAGGGTCGGCGCACTGAAGCTTTCTTT.

The chain employs TRBV28 and TRBJ1-2; 11 bases map to TRBD1. The CDR3 length is 14 residues. Trimming at V came to 7 bases and at J to 8 bases, leaving 9 bases not matched to a gene. Germline V gene sequence: CDR1 MDHEN, CDR2 SYDVKM. CDR3 in DNA: TGTGCCAGCACCCTACCGGGACAGGGGGAGGGCTACACCTTC. This gives the protein CASTLPGQGEGYTF.

The rearrangement links TRBV29-1 to TRBJ2-5; a weak D match, TRBD2 (5 bases). Germline CDR1 is SQVTM and CDR2 is ANQGSEA. This CDR3 contains 12 residues. Trimming took 5 bases from V and 5 from J, leaving 12 bases between them. The CDR3 here is CSVKPSRETQYF. The CDR3 coding sequence is TGCAGCGTTAAGCCTAGCCGGGAGACCCAGTACTTC.

V and J are TRBV5-4 and TRBJ1-3; TRBD1 might be the D (5 bases). This CDR3 region has 17 residues. Trimming took 4 bases from V and 0 from J, leaving 17 bases between them. Germline V lookup: CDR1 SGHNT, CDR2 YYREEE (reference sequence). CDR3 DNA sequence: TGTGCCAGCAGCGAAGACCGCCTAAGGGGCTCTGGAAACACCATATATTTT. It yields the protein CASSEDRLRGSGNTIYF.

This sequence joins TRBV2 and TRBJ2-5; 9 bases align to TRBD1. With the DNA end fitting TRBJ2-7 better, the J assignment may be wrong. Germline assignment: CDR1 SNHLY and CDR2 FYNNEI. This CDR3 has 14 residues. DNA for the CDR3: TGTGCCAGCAAATGGGGACAGGGCGGCAGCGAGCAGTACTTC. The encoded protein is CASKWGQGGSEQYF.

The chain employs TRBV2 and TRBJ2-2; 8 bases agree with TRBD2. Per germline, CDR1 SNHLY and CDR2 FYNNEI. The CDR3 runs to 17 residues. J lost 5 bases, V lost 4 bases, and 12 bases had no gene match. CDR3 bases: TGTGCCAGCAGTGTGGATCCCGGGACTAGGAAGACCGGGGAGCTGTTTTTT. This translates into CASSVDPGTRKTGELFF.

The V and J genes are TRBV7-9 and TRBJ2-1, with TRBD2 identical over 12 bases. This CDR3 contains 16 residues. V gave up 6 bases and J gave up 6 bases; unmatched junction bases: 9. Germline values: CDR1 SEHNR, CDR2 FQNEAQ (reference sequence). The CDR3 region is CASRPTSGGPPNEQFF. In DNA form, the CDR3 reads TGTGCCAGCAGACCCACTAGCGGGGGGCCCCCCAATGAGCAGTTCTTC.